This is a list of T cell receptor beta chains from one sample in a study of blood T cell repertoires in COVID-19. This table comes from immunoSEQ multiplex PCR, and its TCRdb copy is limited to in-frame clones, with some not included. Among 140,000 to 150,000 clones, 75% to 90% were seen once, and the ten largest hold more than 40%. The sample was peripheral blood. All receptors come from a human donor in a cohort sampled during active COVID-19. Each CDR3 is given with its conserved first and last residue. A D gene is named only where the DNA matches it firmly. Clone size is not always given. Where it is, it says once, few, many or a class for expanded clones.

size	V	J	D	DNA	CDR3
NA	TRBV7-2	TRBJ1-2	TRBD1	TGTGCCAGCAGCTTAGCCAGGGGGCTTGCTAACTATGGCTACACCTTC	CASSLARGLANYGYTF
NA	TRBV24-1	TRBJ2-5	TRBD1	TGTGCCACCAGTGGCCGGACAGGGTGGACAGAGACCCAGTACTTC	CATSGRTGWTETQYF
NA	TRBV6-5	TRBJ1-2	TRBD1	TGTGCCAGCACCCGGGACAGGGGAGAAGGCTATGGCTACACCTTC	CASTRDRGEGYGYTF
NA	TRBV10-2	TRBJ1-6	NA	TGCGCCAGCAGTGAACCCAGGGTGGATTCACCCCTCCACTTT	CASSEPRVDSPLHF
NA	TRBV14	TRBJ2-3	TRBD1	TGTGCCAGCGGACCGGGACAGGGGGCAGATACGCAGTATTTT	CASGPGQGADTQYF
NA	TRBV7-2	TRBJ1-3	NA	TGTGCCAGCAGCTACTCGACAGCCTTCTCTGGAAACACCATATATTTT	CASSYSTAFSGNTIYF
NA	TRBV2	TRBJ2-6	NA	TGTGCCAGCATCAACAGGTTTCCCGGGGCCAACGTCCTGACTTTC	CASINRFPGANVLTF
NA	TRBV5-6	TRBJ1-3	NA	TGTGCCAGCAGCTTGGGACAGCCCTCTGGAAACACCATATATTTT	CASSLGQPSGNTIYF
NA	TRBV6-1	TRBJ1-1	NA	TGTGCCAGCAGTGAGCTAGGAGAGGGAGAAGCTTTCTTT	CASSELGEGEAFF
NA	TRBV28	TRBJ2-4	TRBD1	TGTGCCAGCAGTTCGACAGGGTTAGCCAAAAACATTCAGTACTTC	CASSSTGLAKNIQYF
NA	TRBV19	TRBJ2-2	NA	TGTGCCACCGGGATGCCGGTCGGGGAGCTGTTTTTT	CATGMPVGELFF
few	TRBV5-1	TRBJ1-1	NA	TGCGCCAGCAGCCCACAGGGCGGCACTGAAGCTTTCTTT	CASSPQGGTEAFF
NA	TRBV24-1	TRBJ1-4	NA	TGTGCCACCAGTGACGGGTTAGGAAAACTGTTTTTT	CATSDGLGKLFF
NA	TRBV13	TRBJ2-1	NA	TGTGCCAGCAGCTATAGACAGGCCCAGTTCTTC	CASSYRQAQFF
NA	TRBV29-1	TRBJ2-2	TRBD1	TGCAGCGTTTCCTTAGGGGGCGAGGCCGGGGAGCTGTTTTTT	CSVSLGGEAGELFF
NA	TRBV7-6	TRBJ2-3	TRBD1	TGTGCCAGCAGCCCCATGCCCGGGACAGTCACAGATACGCAGTATTTT	CASSPMPGTVTDTQYF
NA	TRBV7-3	TRBJ2-1	TRBD2	TGTGCCAGCAGCTCCGCGGGGGGCGTCTACAATGAGCAGTTCTTC	CASSSAGGVYNEQFF
NA	TRBV28	TRBJ1-3	TRBD1	TGTGCCAGCCACAGGGGGATTTTAGGTTCTGGAAACACCATATATTTT	CASHRGILGSGNTIYF
few	TRBV28	TRBJ1-3	NA	TGTGCCAGCAGTCGTTCCTCGTACACCATATATTTT	CASSRSSYTIYF
NA	TRBV10-3	TRBJ2-3	TRBD1	TGTGCCATCAGTGCCGGGACAGGGGGCACAGATACGCAGTATTTT	CAISAGTGGTDTQYF
once	TRBV6-1	TRBJ2-1	TRBD2	TGTGCCAGCAGCCGGCGGGGGGCTGGGCTCGATGAGCAGTTCTTC	CASSRRGAGLDEQFF
NA	TRBV12-3/TRBV12-4	TRBJ1-1	NA	TGTGCCAACGCCGGGGGTATGGACACTGAAGCTTTCTTT	CANAGGMDTEAFF
NA	TRBV20-1	TRBJ1-2	NA	TGCAGTGCTAGTGGCCGGGATGGTGGCTACACCTTC	CSASGRDGGYTF
NA	TRBV7-9	TRBJ1-2	NA	TGTGCCAGCAGGACAACAGAGAGCTATGGCTACACCTTC	CASRTTESYGYTF
NA	TRBV6-5	TRBJ2-5	TRBD1	TGTGCCAGCCTGGGACAGGGAGGAGAGACCCAGTACTTC	CASLGQGGETQYF
NA	TRBV4-3	TRBJ2-6	TRBD2	TGCGCCAGCAGCCCCGAAGTGGGCGGGAGGGCCGGTGGGGCCAACGTCCTGACTTTC	CASSPEVGGRAGGANVLTF
NA	TRBV11-3	TRBJ2-1	TRBD2	TGTGCCAGCAGCTTAGCGCTAGCGGCCCATGAGCAGTTCTTC	CASSLALAAHEQFF
once	TRBV29-1	TRBJ2-3	NA	TGCAGCGTTGAAAGAGGAGTCACAGATACGCAGTATTTT	CSVERGVTDTQYF
NA	TRBV5-1	TRBJ1-3	NA	TGCGCCAGCAGCTTGAACTCCTACTCTGGAAACACCATATATTTT	CASSLNSYSGNTIYF
NA	TRBV9	TRBJ2-1	TRBD2	TGTGCCAGCAGCGATTCAATGTTAGCGGGGGGCTATGAGCAGTTCTTC	CASSDSMLAGGYEQFF
once	TRBV4-3	TRBJ1-2	NA	TGCGCCAGCAGCCAATACGGGGTGTCAGGCTACACCTTC	CASSQYGVSGYTF
NA	TRBV7-2	TRBJ1-5	TRBD1	TGTGCCAGCAGCTTAGCAGGGGGCTATCAGCCCCAGCATTTT	CASSLAGGYQPQHF
NA	TRBV23-1	TRBJ2-1	TRBD2	TGCGCCAGCAGTCAAGCTCCGGGACTAGATTACAATGAGCAGTTCTTC	CASSQAPGLDYNEQFF
once	TRBV28	TRBJ1-1	TRBD1	TGTGCCAGCAGTTTAAAAGGGGGCCCGAACACTGAAGCTTTCTTT	CASSLKGGPNTEAFF
NA	TRBV5-3	TRBJ1-5	NA	TGTGCCAGAAGCTTAGGGGTCTGCAATCAGCCCCAGCATTTT	CARSLGVCNQPQHF
NA	TRBV4-3	TRBJ2-4	NA	TGCGCCAGCAGCCAAGTGAGGTCAGCCAAAAACATTCAGTACTTC	CASSQVRSAKNIQYF
few	TRBV5-1	TRBJ2-5	TRBD2	TGCGCCAGCAGCTTAAAAGCGGGGCGAGAGACCCAGTACTTC	CASSLKAGRETQYF
NA	TRBV5-1	TRBJ1-1	TRBD1	TGCGCCAGCAGCTCAGACAGGGTTGGCACTGAAGCTTTCTTT	CASSSDRVGTEAFF
NA	TRBV27	TRBJ2-1	NA	TGTGCCAGCAGTTCAGTCTTGCATGAGCAGTTCTTC	CASSSVLHEQFF
NA	TRBV5-1	TRBJ1-2	NA	TGCGCCAGCAGCTCGACAGTCGGTTTTGGCTACACCTTC	CASSSTVGFGYTF
NA	TRBV10-3	TRBJ1-1	NA	TGTGCCATCGGGGGGGGAGTTAGCACTGAAGCTTTCTTT	CAIGGGVSTEAFF
NA	TRBV7-2	TRBJ2-5	TRBD1	TGTGCCAGCAGCCAGACAGGGGCTAACCAAGAGACCCAGTACTTC	CASSQTGANQETQYF
NA	TRBV11-2	TRBJ2-7	NA	TGTGCCAGCAGCCCGAGGAGTTACGAGCAGTACTTC	CASSPRSYEQYF
NA	TRBV10-3	TRBJ2-7	TRBD1	TGTGCCATCAGTGAAATATTGGGACAGACCTACGAGCAGTACTTC	CAISEILGQTYEQYF
few	TRBV19	TRBJ1-2	NA	TGTGCCAGTACACTCCGGGAAACCCATAACTATGGCTACACCTTC	CASTLRETHNYGYTF
once	TRBV11-2	TRBJ2-2	TRBD2	TGTGCCAGCAGCTTAGTTGCGGGGGGGCCCGCCGGGGAGCTGTTTTTT	CASSLVAGGPAGELFF
NA	TRBV6-5	TRBJ1-3	NA	TGTGCCAGCGGACAGTTAAACTCTGGAAACACCATATATTTT	CASGQLNSGNTIYF
NA	TRBV5-6	TRBJ1-2	NA	TGTGCCAGCAGCTTGCTCTATGGCTACACCTTC	CASSLLYGYTF
NA	TRBV18	TRBJ1-1	NA	TGTGCCAGCTCACCAGAAACGGAGTACACTGAAGCTTTCTTT	CASSPETEYTEAFF
NA	TRBV5-1	TRBJ1-2	NA	TGCGCCAGCAGGACTTATCCGGGACTGGGAGGACTTAGCTATGGCTACACCTTC	CASRTYPGLGGLSYGYTF
NA	TRBV19	TRBJ1-2	NA	TGTGCCAGTAGTTCTCGGGTCTTAACCCTCTATGGCTACACCTTC	CASSSRVLTLYGYTF
NA	TRBV4-2	TRBJ1-3	TRBD1	TGTGCCAGCAGCCAGGATCCGGGGACAGGAGACCTCTCTGGAAACACCATATATTTT	CASSQDPGTGDLSGNTIYF
few	TRBV19	TRBJ1-2	NA	TGTGCCAGTAGTATGGGCCCGGGCGGCAGGGTCTATGGCTACACCTTC	CASSMGPGGRVYGYTF
NA	TRBV6-2/TRBV6-3	TRBJ2-1	TRBD2	TGTGCCAGCAGCCAGGCGATGGGTAGCGGGAGCGGGAATGAGCAGTTCTTC	CASSQAMGSGSGNEQFF